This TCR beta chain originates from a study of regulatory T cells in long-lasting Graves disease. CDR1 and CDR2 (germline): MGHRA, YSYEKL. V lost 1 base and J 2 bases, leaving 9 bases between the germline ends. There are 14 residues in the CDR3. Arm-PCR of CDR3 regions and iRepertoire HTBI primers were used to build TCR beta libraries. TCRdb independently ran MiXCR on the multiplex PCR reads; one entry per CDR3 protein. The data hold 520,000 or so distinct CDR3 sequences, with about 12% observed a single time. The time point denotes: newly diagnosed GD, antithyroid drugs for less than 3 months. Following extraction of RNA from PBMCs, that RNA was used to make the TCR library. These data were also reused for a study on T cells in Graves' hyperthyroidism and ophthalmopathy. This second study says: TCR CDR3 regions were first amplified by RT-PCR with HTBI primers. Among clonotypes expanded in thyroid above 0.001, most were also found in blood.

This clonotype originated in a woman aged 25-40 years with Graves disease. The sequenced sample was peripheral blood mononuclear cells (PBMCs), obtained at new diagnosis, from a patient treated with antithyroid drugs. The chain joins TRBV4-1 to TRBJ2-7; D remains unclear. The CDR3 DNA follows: TGCGCCAGCAGCCAAGGCGGAGAGACCTACGAGCAGTACTTC. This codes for CASSQGGETYEQYF.